The 22 T cell receptor beta chains presented below share a single source sample, sequenced in a study of T cells in Graves' hyperthyroidism and ophthalmopathy (dated by TCRdb to about 2019). The receptor library was made with multiplex PCR. TCRdb lists the instrument as Illumina HiSeq 2000. Amplification of TCR beta CDR3 regions was carried out from RNA transcripts. A first-round RT-PCR of the TCR CDR3 used the HTBI primer set with the Qiagen OneStep RT-PCR kit. TCRdb reworked the public reads: Q25 trimming with fastp, MiXCR clone assembly, productive beta chains retained. A single entry per CDR3 protein holds the most common genes and DNA from its merged rows. This sample comprises 250,000 to 300,000 distinct CDR3 sequences, roughly 15% of them detected only once. The ten most abundant clones make up less than 8% of the sample. What was sequenced was blood. Source of these receptors: a woman in her forties with Graves' hyperthyroidism.

The CDR3 nucleotides are TGCGCCAGCAGCCAAGAAAGTGGCGGAGTCACAGATACGCAGTATTTT. Its protein product is CASSQESGGVTDTQYF. The chain links TRBV4-3 to TRBJ2-3; D is uncertain. The germline V and J ends were trimmed by 0 bases and 2 bases, with 12 bases remaining between them. Germline CDR1 and CDR2: LGHNA and YSLEER. The CDR3 extends over 16 amino acids.

This clonotype was recorded at least ten times. V gene TRBV20-1 combines with J gene TRBJ1-1, with D possibly being TRBD1 (5 bases). With 1 base removed from V and 4 bases from J, the gap between germline ends came to 10 bases. The CDR3 runs to 13 residues. Germline V gene data show CDR1 as DFQATT and CDR2 as SNEGSKA (reference sequence). CDR3 nucleotide sequence: TGCAGTGCTAGAGGGGGGGGGGGCACTGAAGCTTTCTTT. It codes for CSARGGGGTEAFF.

This clonotype came up many times. V is TRBV7-2 and J is TRBJ2-1, with a possible D match to TRBD2 (5 bases). CDR3 size: 14 residues. V was cut by 8 bases and J by 3 bases, with 14 bases left in between. Germline loops: CDR1 SGHTA, CDR2 FQGNSA. Here the CDR3 DNA reads TGTGCCAGCGTCCCCCTAGCAGGCTACAATGAGCAGTTCTTC. Residues: CASVPLAGYNEQFF.

The chain combines TRBV6-1 with TRBJ2-2, with D possibly TRBD1 on 6 matching bases. The V and J ends lost 6 bases and 5 bases respectively, with 10 bases between them. The CDR3 runs 13 residues. CDR1 and CDR2 from the germline V gene are MNHNS and SASEGT. The DNA of the CDR3 is TGTGCCAGCAGGACAGGTTCTACCGGGGAGCTGTTTTTT. This sequence encodes CASRTGSTGELFF.

This clonotype was observed many times. V is TRBV3-1 and J is TRBJ1-1; D uncertain. Per germline, CDR1 LGHDT and CDR2 YNNKEL (reference sequence). The CDR3 has 11 residues. Deletions cut 11 bases from V and 4 bases from J, with 11 bases between. CDR3 DNA: TGTGCCGCCGGCGAGGGCACTGAAGCTTTCTTT. Translated: CAAGEGTEAFF.

This clonotype was seen a few times. The chain has TRBV18 and TRBJ1-2; unclear D gene. CDR1 KGHSH and CDR2 LQKENI come from the germline V gene. The CDR3 runs 12 residues. V lost 1 base, J lost 8 bases, and 8 bases lay in between. CDR3 coding DNA: TGTGCCAGCTCACCACGTAACGCCGGCTACACCTTC. This encodes CASSPRNAGYTF. Looking up the rest from reference TRBV18 and TRBJ1-2 gives the full variable domain: NAGVMQNPRHLVRRRGQEARLRCSPMKGHSHVYWYRQLPEEGLKFMVYLQKENIIDESGMPKERFSAEFPKEGPSILRIQQVVRGDSAAYFCASSPRNAGYTFGSGTRLTVV.

For the CDR3, the DNA is TGTGCCAGCAGCGTAGGTTCATCCTACGAGCAGTACTTC. Translating gives CASSVGSSYEQYF. The chain carries TRBV9 and TRBJ2-7, with D unclear. Per germline, CDR1 SGDLS and CDR2 YYNGEE. Trimming removed 0 bases from V and 1 base from J, with 5 bases in between. There are 13 residues in the CDR3.

This clonotype showed up just a few times. The genes are TRBV6-1 and TRBJ2-2; D tentatively reads TRBD1 or TRBD2 (5 bases each). CDR1 and CDR2 (germline): MNHNS, SASEGT. V gave up 8 bases and J gave up 2 bases, with 9 bases separating them. There are 13 residues in the CDR3. In nucleotides, the CDR3 is TGTGCCAGCGGGGGTCGCAACACCGGGGAGCTGTTTTTT. It codes for CASGGRNTGELFF.

Turning to this clonotype: The junction departs from the called germline gene at one end, perhaps through a read error. The chain links TRBV3-1 to TRBJ1-4; D is uncertain. Per germline, CDR1 LGHDT and CDR2 YNNKEL (reference sequence). This CDR3 spans 14 amino acids. For the CDR3, the DNA is TGTGCCAGCAGCCAAGGGTCAGGTGGTGAAAAACCGTTTTTT. Amino acid sequence: CASSQGSGGEKPFF.

The chain uses TRBV29-1 and TRBJ2-5; TRBD2 might be the D (7 bases). The CDR3 consists of 15 residues. Germline loops: CDR1 SQVTM, CDR2 ANQGSEA. The V end lost 0 bases, the J end lost 5 bases, and 16 bases lay between the germline ends. The CDR3 here is CSVEDLGGGRETQYF. CDR3 sequence (DNA): TGCAGCGTTGAAGATCTGGGGGGGGGCAGGGAGACCCAGTACTTC.

The genes are TRBV6-4 and TRBJ2-7; the D gene could be TRBD1 or TRBD2 (5 bases each). Per the germline V gene, CDR1 is MRHNA and CDR2 is SNTAGT. Trimming left V 4 bases short and J 4 bases short, with 32 bases between. CDR3 size: 20 residues. The CDR3 protein is CASSGEDGLGHGRGGYEQYF. CDR3 in DNA: TGTGCCAGCAGTGGGGAAGATGGATTGGGGCATGGGCGTGGAGGTTACGAGCAGTACTTC.

This clonotype was counted ten times or more. This chain connects TRBV24-1 to TRBJ2-1, with TRBD1 matching over 9 bases. Germline values: CDR1 KGHDR, CDR2 SFDVKD. CDR3 length equals 15 residues. With V trimmed by 5 bases and J by 8 bases, 9 bases remained unmatched. The CDR3 is CATSAPGQGLHEQFF. The CDR3 region has the DNA TGTGCCACCAGTGCACCGGGACAGGGTCTCCATGAGCAGTTCTTC.

The chain couples TRBV6-1 to TRBJ2-1; no clear D gene. The CDR3 length is 8 residues. Germline V gene data show CDR1 as MNHNS and CDR2 as SASEGT. The V and J ends lost 3 bases and 12 bases respectively, with 0 bases between them. CDR3 bases: TGTGCCAGCAGTGAGCAGTTCTTC. Its translation: CASSEQFF.

This clonotype was seen many times. The V call is TRBV5-8, the J call TRBJ2-3; 7 nucleotides match TRBD2. V shed 4 bases, J shed 1 base, and the junction held 6 bases outside the gene matches. Germline V gives CDR1 SGHTS, CDR2 YDEGEE. The CDR3 covers 15 residues. The CDR3 DNA follows: TGTGCCAGCAGCCTCGGACTAGTGGGCACAGATACGCAGTATTTT. Amino acid sequence: CASSLGLVGTDTQYF. Drawing the rest from reference TRBV5-8 and TRBJ2-3, the complete variable domain is EAGVTQSPTHLIKTRGQQATLRCSPISGHTSVYWYQQALGLGLQFLLWYDEGEERNRGNFPPRFSGRQFPNYSSELNVNALELEDSALYLCASSLGLVGTDTQYFGPGTRLTVL.

The chain employs TRBV20-1 and TRBJ2-3; 14 bases match TRBD2. This CDR3 comprises 15 residues. With 5 bases clipped from V and 8 bases from J, the junction kept 9 bases outside the gene matches. Per the germline V gene, CDR1 is DFQATT and CDR2 is SNEGSKA (reference sequence). This CDR3 reads CSAAGLAGAGGTQYF. CDR3 nucleotides: TGCAGTGCTGCGGGACTAGCGGGAGCTGGCGGTACGCAGTATTTT.

This clonotype was observed many times. This chain uses TRBV7-9 with TRBJ2-2, with D perhaps given as TRBD1 or TRBD2 (5 bases each). Trimming removed 1 base at V and 7 bases at J, with 16 bases between. CDR3 length: 16 amino acids. In germline, CDR1 is SEHNR, CDR2 FQNEAQ (reference sequence). CDR3 nucleotide sequence: TGTGCCAGCAGCTTAGTTATTACCGGGGCGAACGGGGAGCTGTTTTTT. Translation gives CASSLVITGANGELFF. Supplemented by reference TRBV7-9 and TRBJ2-2, the full variable domain reads DTGVSQNPRHKITKRGQNVTFRCDPISEHNRLYWYRQTLGQGPEFLTYFQNEAQLEKSRLLSDRFSAERPKGSFSTLEIQRTEQGDSAMYLCASSLVITGANGELFFGEGSRLTVL.

As for this clonotype: A much larger clone sits a single nucleotide away, making a read error possible. The chain combines TRBV10-3 with TRBJ1-5, with D perhaps TRBD1 (6 bases). The CDR3 has 15 amino acids. Per germline, CDR1 ENHRY and CDR2 SYGVKD. In DNA, the CDR3 is TGTGCCAGCAGTGAGTCGGGGGCCGGGAATCAGCCCCAGCATTTT. As protein: CASSESGAGNQPQHF.

The chain couples TRBV27 to TRBJ2-3; possibly TRBD2 for D (5 bases). CDR1 is MNHEY and CDR2 is SMNVEV in the germline V gene (reference sequence). Deletions cut 4 bases from V and 13 bases from J, with 18 bases between. The CDR3 loop spans 13 amino acids. This chain's CDR3 is CASSYTRTGIKYF. The CDR3 nucleotides are TGTGCCAGCAGTTATACAAGGACGGGAATCAAGTATTTT.

This clonotype was recorded at least ten times. The rearrangement links TRBV13 to TRBJ1-6, with 7 bases identical to TRBD1. The V gene end was trimmed by 5 bases and the J gene end by 13 bases; junction bases not matched to a gene: 8. The V gene's germline CDR1 is PRHDT and CDR2 FYEKMQ (reference sequence). CDR3 length: 13 amino acids. CDR3 nucleotide sequence: TGTGCCAGCAGCGCCCGGACAGGCCGTCCCCTCCACTTT. Its protein product is CASSARTGRPLHF.

This clonotype was seen ten or more times. The chain joins TRBV18 to TRBJ1-2, with TRBD1 identical over 7 bases. The CDR3 spans 14 residues. V was clipped by 3 bases and J by 6 bases; unmatched bases: 7. Germline V gene data show CDR1 as KGHSH and CDR2 as LQKENI. The CDR3 bases are TGTGCCAGCTCACCTCGGGACAGCCAGAATGGCTACACCTTC. Amino acid sequence: CASSPRDSQNGYTF.

The chain employs TRBV7-2 and TRBJ2-4; no definite D call. CDR3 size: 15 residues. Germline-derived CDR1 and CDR2 are SGHTA and FQGNSA. V was clipped by 5 bases and J by 9 bases, with 20 bases between them. CDR3 region: CASSRIDPKRPIQYF. The CDR3 coding sequence is TGTGCCAGCAGCAGAATTGACCCAAAGAGACCCATTCAGTACTTC.

This clonotype was seen repeatedly, ten times or more. V and J are TRBV24-1 and TRBJ2-1; D could derive from TRBD1 or TRBD2 (6 bases each). This CDR3 has 13 residues. CDR1 is KGHDR, CDR2 SFDVKD, per germline. The V gene lost 5 bases and the J gene lost 9 bases, with 13 bases spanning the gap. CDR3 DNA: TGTGCCACCAGTGCCTGGGGGGCGGTTGAGCAGTTCTTC. It encodes CATSAWGAVEQFF.